These 9 T cell receptor beta chains originate from one sample sequenced in a study of vaccination and CD4 T cells after COVID-19. These receptors' targets are unknown. The Oncomine TCR Beta short-read assay was what sequenced the DNA obtained from cultured CD4+ T cells. Each CDR3 protein gets one entry after TCRdb re-called the PCR reads with MiXCR. Seen here are about 12,000 distinct CDR3 sequences, 55% to 65% observed once, and the top ten hold roughly 6.6%. Noted treatment: roughly 10-day PBMC culture with coronavirus spike peptide pools or control peptides (ViraFEST assay). The sample here was CD4+ T cells from blood, cultured in vitro, taken before SARS-CoV-2 vaccination. Every receptor here comes from a human donor who had recovered from COVID-19.

V is TRBV20-1 and J is TRBJ1-4; 8 bases align to TRBD1. Germline lookup yields CDR1 DFQATT and CDR2 SNEGSKA (reference sequence). Losses at the gene ends were 1 base for V and 7 bases for J; bases not matched to a gene: 2. The CDR3 has 13 amino acids. The CDR3 protein is CSARAGTGEKLFF. The CDR3 DNA sequence: TGCAGTGCTAGAGCAGGGACAGGTGAAAAACTGTTTTTT.

Here the CDR3 DNA reads TGCAGTGCTAGAGAGCCCGGACACCCCTCCTATGGCTACACCTTC. Amino acids: CSAREPGHPSYGYTF. The chain recombines TRBV20-1 with TRBJ1-2, with D possibly TRBD1 on 5 matching bases. The CDR3 contains 15 residues. Trimming took 0 bases from V and 4 from J, leaving 15 bases between them. CDR1 and CDR2 (germline): DFQATT, SNEGSKA (reference sequence).

This clonotype was observed a single time. The J gene is TRBJ2-3, the V gene TRBV27; the D gene is possibly TRBD1 (5 bases). V was trimmed by 3 bases and J by 2 bases, leaving 15 bases between them. The CDR3 is made up of 16 amino acids. Germline CDR1 reads MNHEY; CDR2 reads SMNVEV (reference sequence). CDR3 in amino acids: CASSFQGWYNTDTQYF. The CDR3 bases are TGTGCCAGCAGTTTCCAGGGTTGGTATAACACAGATACGCAGTATTTT.

This chain links TRBV20-1 with TRBJ2-7; D gene ambiguous. The germline V gene encodes CDR1 DFQATT and CDR2 SNEGSKA (reference sequence). The CDR3 totals 13 residues. The V gene lost 1 base and the J gene lost 3 bases, with 10 bases spanning the gap. This CDR3 reads CSARGQIGYEQYF. DNA for the CDR3: TGCAGTGCTAGAGGCCAGATCGGCTACGAGCAGTACTTC.

The chain carries TRBV19 and TRBJ1-3; unclear D gene. Germline V gene sequence: CDR1 LNHDA, CDR2 SQIVND (reference sequence). V shed 6 bases and J shed 0 bases, with 9 bases lying between them. The CDR3 loop spans 14 amino acids. For the CDR3, the DNA is TGTGCCAGTAGCGAAAGCTACTCTGGAAACACCATATATTTT. Translated: CASSESYSGNTIYF.

The chain uses TRBV7-8 and TRBJ2-3; D is unresolved. Germline V CDR1 and CDR2: SGHVS, FQNEAQ. V lost 9 bases to trimming and J lost 2 bases, with 21 bases between them. The CDR3 loop spans 16 amino acids. In DNA form, the CDR3 reads TGTGCCAGTACAAAGGATCTTCGGATATTCACAGATACGCAGTATTTT. Residues: CASTKDLRIFTDTQYF.

This chain uses TRBV28 with TRBJ2-3; TRBD1 matches at 10 bases. In germline, CDR1 is MDHEN, CDR2 SYDVKM. The V and J ends lost 6 bases and 3 bases, in that order; junction bases with no gene match: 6. The CDR3 has 15 residues. In nucleotides, the CDR3 is TGTGCCAGCAGGCCGACAGGGGGCAGAACAGATACGCAGTATTTT. Amino acid sequence: CASRPTGGRTDTQYF.

The V gene is TRBV20-1, the J gene TRBJ1-6, with 8 positions matching TRBD1. The length of the CDR3 is 13 residues. CDR1 and CDR2 (germline): DFQATT, SNEGSKA (reference sequence). V gave up 4 bases and J gave up 8 bases; unmatched junction bases: 4. CDR3 sequence: CSAIDRGHSPLHF. CDR3 bases: TGCAGTGCTATAGACAGGGGTCATTCACCCCTCCACTTT.

This clonotype has only a few counts. The chain recombines TRBV20-1 with TRBJ2-3; D call uncertain. The V gene lost 0 bases and the J gene lost 2 bases, with 15 bases spanning the gap. Germline lookup yields CDR1 DFQATT and CDR2 SNEGSKA (reference sequence). This CDR3 has 16 amino acids. CDR3 in DNA: TGCAGTGCTAGAGATTCTGACTCGGTAAACACAGATACGCAGTATTTT. Residues: CSARDSDSVNTDTQYF.